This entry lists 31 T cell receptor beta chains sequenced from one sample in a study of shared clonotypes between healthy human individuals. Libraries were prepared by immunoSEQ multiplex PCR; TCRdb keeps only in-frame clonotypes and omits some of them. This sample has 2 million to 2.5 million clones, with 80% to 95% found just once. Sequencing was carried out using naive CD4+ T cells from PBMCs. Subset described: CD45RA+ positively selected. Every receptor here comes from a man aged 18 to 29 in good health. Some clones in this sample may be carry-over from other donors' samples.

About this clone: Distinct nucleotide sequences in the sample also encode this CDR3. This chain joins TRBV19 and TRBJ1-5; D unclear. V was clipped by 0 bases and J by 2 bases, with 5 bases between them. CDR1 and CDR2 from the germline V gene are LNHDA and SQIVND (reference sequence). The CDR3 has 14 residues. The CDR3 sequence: CASSIDRGNQPQHF. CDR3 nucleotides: TGTGCCAGTAGTATAGACCGTGGCAATCAGCCCCAGCATTTT.

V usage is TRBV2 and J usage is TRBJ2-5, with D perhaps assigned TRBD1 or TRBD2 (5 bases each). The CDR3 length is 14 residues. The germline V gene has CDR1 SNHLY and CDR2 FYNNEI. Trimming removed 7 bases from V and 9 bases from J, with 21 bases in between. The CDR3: CASTPGPEGPAQYF. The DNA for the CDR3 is TGTGCCAGCACTCCGGGACCTGAGGGTCCGGCCCAGTACTTC.

CDR3 bases: TGTGCCAGTAGTGGGCAGGGGATGCCCGATCAGCCCCAGCATTTT. It specifies CASSGQGMPDQPQHF. V and J are TRBV19 and TRBJ1-5; TRBD1 might be the D (6 bases). Germline V gene lookup returns CDR1 LNHDA and CDR2 SQIVND (reference sequence). This CDR3 has 15 amino acids. The germline V and J ends were trimmed by 5 bases and 5 bases, with 16 bases remaining between them.

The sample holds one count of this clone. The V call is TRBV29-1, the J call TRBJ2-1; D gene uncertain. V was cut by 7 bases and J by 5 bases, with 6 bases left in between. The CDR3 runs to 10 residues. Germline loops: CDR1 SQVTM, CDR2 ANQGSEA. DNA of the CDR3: TGCAGCGGTACCAACAATGAGCAGTTCTTC. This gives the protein CSGTNNEQFF.

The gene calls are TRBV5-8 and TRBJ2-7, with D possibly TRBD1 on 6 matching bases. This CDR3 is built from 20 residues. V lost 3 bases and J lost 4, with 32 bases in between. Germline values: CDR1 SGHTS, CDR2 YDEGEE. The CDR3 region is CASSSSQHTGLRRQRYEQYF. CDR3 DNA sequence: TGTGCCAGCAGCTCCAGCCAACACACAGGGCTGAGGAGGCAAAGGTACGAGCAGTACTTC.

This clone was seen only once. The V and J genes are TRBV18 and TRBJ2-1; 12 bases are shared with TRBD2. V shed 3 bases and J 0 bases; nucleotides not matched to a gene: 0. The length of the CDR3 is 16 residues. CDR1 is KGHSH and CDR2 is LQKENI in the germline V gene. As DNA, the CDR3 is TGTGCCAGCTCACCGACTAGCGGGAGCTCCTACAATGAGCAGTTCTTC. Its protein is CASSPTSGSSYNEQFF.

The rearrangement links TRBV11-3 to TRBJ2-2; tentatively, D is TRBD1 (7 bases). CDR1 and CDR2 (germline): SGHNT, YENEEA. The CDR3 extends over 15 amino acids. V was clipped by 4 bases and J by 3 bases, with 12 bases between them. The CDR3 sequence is CASSSAGTDTGELFF. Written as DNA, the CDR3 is TGTGCCAGCAGCTCTGCGGGGACAGACACCGGGGAGCTGTTTTTT.

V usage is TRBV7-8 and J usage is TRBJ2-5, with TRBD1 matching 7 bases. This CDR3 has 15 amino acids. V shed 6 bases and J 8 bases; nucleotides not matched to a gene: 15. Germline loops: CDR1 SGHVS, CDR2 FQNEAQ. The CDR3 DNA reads TGTGCCAGCAGGCCCCTTCACGACAGGGCGAAAACCCAGTACTTC. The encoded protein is CASRPLHDRAKTQYF.

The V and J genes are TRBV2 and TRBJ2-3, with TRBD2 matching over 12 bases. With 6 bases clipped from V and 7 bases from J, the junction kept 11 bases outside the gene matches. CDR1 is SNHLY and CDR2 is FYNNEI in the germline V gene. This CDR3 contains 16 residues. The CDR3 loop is CASRPTSGRSGYTQYF. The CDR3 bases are TGTGCCAGCAGACCAACTAGCGGGAGGTCTGGATATACGCAGTATTTT.

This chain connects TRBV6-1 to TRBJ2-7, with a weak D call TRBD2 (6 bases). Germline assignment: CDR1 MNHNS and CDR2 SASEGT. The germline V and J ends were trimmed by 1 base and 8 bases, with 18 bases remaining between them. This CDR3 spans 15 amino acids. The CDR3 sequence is CASSEETPRGGKQYF. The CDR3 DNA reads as TGTGCCAGCAGTGAAGAAACCCCTCGGGGCGGGAAGCAGTACTTC.

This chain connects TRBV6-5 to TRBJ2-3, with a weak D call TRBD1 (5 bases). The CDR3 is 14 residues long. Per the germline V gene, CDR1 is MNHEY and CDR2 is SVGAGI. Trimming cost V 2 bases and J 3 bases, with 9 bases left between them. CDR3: CASSYDSGTDTQYF. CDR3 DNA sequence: TGTGCCAGCAGTTACGATTCAGGGACAGATACGCAGTATTTT.

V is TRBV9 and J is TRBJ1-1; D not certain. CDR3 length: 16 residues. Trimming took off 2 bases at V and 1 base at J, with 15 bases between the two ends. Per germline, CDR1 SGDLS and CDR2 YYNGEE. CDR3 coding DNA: TGTGCCAGCAGCGTCGACCCAGATACCTGGAACACTGAAGCTTTCTTT. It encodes CASSVDPDTWNTEAFF.

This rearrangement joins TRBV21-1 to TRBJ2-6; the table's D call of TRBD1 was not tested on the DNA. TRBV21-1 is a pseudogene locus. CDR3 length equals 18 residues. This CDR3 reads CASPLRTARFSGANVLTF. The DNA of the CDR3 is TGTGCCAGCCCCCTCCGGACAGCGAGATTCTCTGGGGCCAACGTCCTGACTTTC.

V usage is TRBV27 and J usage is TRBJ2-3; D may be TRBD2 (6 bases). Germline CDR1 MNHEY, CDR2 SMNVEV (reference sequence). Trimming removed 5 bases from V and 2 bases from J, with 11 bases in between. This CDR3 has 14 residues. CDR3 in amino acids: CASSTARDTDTQYF. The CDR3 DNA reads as TGTGCCAGCAGTACCGCGCGGGACACAGATACGCAGTATTTT.

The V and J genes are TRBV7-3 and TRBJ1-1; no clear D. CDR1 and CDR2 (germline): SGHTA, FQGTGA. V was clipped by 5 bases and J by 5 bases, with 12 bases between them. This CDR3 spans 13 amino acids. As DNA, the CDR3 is TGTGCCAGCAGCCAATATCGCGGAACTGAAGCTTTCTTT. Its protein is CASSQYRGTEAFF.

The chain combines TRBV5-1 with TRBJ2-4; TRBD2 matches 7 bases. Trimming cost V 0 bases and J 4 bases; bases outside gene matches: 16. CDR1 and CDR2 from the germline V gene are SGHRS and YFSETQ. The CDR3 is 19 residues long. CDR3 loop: CASSLAGTTVLAEKNIQYF. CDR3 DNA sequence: TGCGCCAGCAGCTTGGCAGGGACGACGGTTCTAGCGGAAAAAAACATTCAGTACTTC.

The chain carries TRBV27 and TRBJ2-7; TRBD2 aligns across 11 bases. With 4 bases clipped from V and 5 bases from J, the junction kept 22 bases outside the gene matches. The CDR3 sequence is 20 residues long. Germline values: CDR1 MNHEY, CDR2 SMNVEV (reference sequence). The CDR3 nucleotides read TGTGCCAGCAGTTCTCGTGGAGTAGCGGGAGGGCCTCCGATAATCCACGAGCAGTACTTC. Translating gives CASSSRGVAGGPPIIHEQYF.

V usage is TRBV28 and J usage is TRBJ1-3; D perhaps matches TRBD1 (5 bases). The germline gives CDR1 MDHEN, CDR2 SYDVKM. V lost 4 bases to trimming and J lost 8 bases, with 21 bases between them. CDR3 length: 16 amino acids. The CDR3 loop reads CASSSFRDPRSDTIYF. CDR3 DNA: TGTGCCAGCAGTTCCTTCCGGGACCCTCGGTCGGACACCATATATTTT.

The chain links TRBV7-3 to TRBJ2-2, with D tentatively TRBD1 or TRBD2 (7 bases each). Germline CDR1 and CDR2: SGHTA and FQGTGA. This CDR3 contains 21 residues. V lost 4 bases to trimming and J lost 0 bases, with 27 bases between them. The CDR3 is CASSSTSERGQNRSNTGELFF. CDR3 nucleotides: TGTGCCAGCAGCTCCACTAGCGAAAGGGGGCAAAACCGATCGAACACCGGGGAGCTGTTTTTT.

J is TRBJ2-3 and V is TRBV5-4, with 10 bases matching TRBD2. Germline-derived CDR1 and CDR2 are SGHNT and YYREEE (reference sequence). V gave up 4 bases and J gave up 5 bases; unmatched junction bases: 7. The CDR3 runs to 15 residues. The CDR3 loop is CASSLGRLAGDTQYF. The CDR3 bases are TGTGCCAGCAGCCTTGGGAGACTAGCGGGAGATACGCAGTATTTT.

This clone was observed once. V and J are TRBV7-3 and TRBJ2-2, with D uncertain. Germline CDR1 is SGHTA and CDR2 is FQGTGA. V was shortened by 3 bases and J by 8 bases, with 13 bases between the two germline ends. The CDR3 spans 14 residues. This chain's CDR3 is CASSLVWGEGELFF. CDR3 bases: TGTGCCAGCAGCTTGGTCTGGGGTGAAGGGGAGCTGTTTTTT.

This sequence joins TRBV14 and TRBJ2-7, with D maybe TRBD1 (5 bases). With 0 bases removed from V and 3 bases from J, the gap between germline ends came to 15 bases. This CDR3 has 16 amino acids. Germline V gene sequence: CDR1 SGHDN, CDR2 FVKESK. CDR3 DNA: TGTGCCAGCAGCCAAGATGACAGAAGAGCATTCTACGAGCAGTACTTC. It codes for CASSQDDRRAFYEQYF.

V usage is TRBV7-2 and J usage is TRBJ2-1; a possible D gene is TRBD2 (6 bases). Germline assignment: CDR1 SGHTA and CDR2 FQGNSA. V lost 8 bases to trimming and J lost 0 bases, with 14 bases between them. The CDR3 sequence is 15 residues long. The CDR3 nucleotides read TGTGCCAGCTCACACGAGGGACTCTCCTACAATGAGCAGTTCTTC. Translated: CASSHEGLSYNEQFF.

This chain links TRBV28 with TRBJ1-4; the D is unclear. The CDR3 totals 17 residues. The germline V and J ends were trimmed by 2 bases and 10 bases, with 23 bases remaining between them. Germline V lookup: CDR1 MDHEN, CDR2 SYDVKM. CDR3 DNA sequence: TGTGCCAGCAGTTTAGGTAACTTTCGGCGCTTATCAGGAAAACTGTTTTTT. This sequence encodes CASSLGNFRRLSGKLFF. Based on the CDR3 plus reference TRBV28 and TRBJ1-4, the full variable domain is DVKVTQSSRYLVKRTGEKVFLECVQDMDHENMFWYRQDPGLGLRLIYFSYDVKMKEKGDIPEGYSVSREKKERFSLILESASTNQTSMYLCASSLGNFRRLSGKLFFGSGTQLSVL.

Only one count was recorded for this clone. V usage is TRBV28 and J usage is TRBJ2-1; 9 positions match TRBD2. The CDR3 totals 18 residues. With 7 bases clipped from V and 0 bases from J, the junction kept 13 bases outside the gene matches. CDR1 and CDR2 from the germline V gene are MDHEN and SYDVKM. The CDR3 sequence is CASTLRSSGVSSYNEQFF. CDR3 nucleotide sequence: TGTGCCAGCACCCTTCGGTCTAGCGGGGTTAGCTCCTACAATGAGCAGTTCTTC.

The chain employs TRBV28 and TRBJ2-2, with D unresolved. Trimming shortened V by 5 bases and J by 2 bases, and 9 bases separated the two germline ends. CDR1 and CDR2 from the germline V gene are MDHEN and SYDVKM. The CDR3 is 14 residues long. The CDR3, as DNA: TGTGCCAGCAGTCCTTACTACAACACCGGGGAGCTGTTTTTT. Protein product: CASSPYYNTGELFF.

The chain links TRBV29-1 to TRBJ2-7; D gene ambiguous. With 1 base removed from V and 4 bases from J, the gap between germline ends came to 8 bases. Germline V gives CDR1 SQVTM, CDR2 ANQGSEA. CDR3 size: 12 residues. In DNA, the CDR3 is TGCAGCGTTGAAGGGTTGGGGTACGAGCAGTACTTC. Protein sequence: CSVEGLGYEQYF.

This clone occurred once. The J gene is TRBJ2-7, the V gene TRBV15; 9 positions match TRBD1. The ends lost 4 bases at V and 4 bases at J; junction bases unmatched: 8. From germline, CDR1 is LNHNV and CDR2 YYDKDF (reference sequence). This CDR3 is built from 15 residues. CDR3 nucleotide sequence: TGTGCCACCAGCATACCGGGCGACAGGGGGTACGAGCAGTACTTC. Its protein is CATSIPGDRGYEQYF.

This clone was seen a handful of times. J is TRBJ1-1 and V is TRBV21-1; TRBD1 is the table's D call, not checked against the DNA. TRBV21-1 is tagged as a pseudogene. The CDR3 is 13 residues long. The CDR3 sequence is CASSPRDSVEAFF. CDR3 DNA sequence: TGTGCCAGCAGCCCACGGGACAGCGTTGAAGCTTTCTTT.

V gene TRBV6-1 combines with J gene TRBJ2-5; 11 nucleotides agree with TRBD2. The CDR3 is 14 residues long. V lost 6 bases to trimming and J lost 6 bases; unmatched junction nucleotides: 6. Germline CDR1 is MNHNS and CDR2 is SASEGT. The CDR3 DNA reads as TGTGCCAGCAGCCTAGCGGGAGGAAGTAAGACCCAGTACTTC. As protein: CASSLAGGSKTQYF.

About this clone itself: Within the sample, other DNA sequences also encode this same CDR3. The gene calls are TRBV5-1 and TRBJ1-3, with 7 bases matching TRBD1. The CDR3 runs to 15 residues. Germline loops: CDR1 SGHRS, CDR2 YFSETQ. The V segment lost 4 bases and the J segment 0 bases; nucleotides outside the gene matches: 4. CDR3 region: CASSGGQSSGNTIYF. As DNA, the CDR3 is TGCGCCAGCAGCGGGGGACAGTCCTCTGGAAACACCATATATTTT.